This T cell receptor (beta chain) was obtained from a study of blood T cells in healthy people across ages. Across the study: Researchers report that template switching captured about one barcoded beta molecule per two T cells. Study conclusions and caveats: Whereas aged donors had fewer naive CD4+ cells, long-lived donors had more of them and higher diversity.

Total RNA was isolated from each sample in quantities of at least 6 micrograms. For this clonotype: Its target is unknown.

The germline V gene encodes CDR1 MNHEY and CDR2 SVGEGT. The CDR3 covers 14 residues. Trimming removed 5 bases from V and 3 bases from J, with 14 bases in between. Sample-barcoded 5' priming and a J-beta primer mix drove a second PCR of about 6 to 12 cycles. At least 2.5 million CDR3-containing paired-end reads were obtained per sample. TCRdb reprocessed the 5' RACE reads via MiXCR and lists one record per CDR3 protein. Among fewer than 1,000,000 distinct CDR3 sequences listed, 40% to 50% were seen once. The origin of this receptor is a man between 60 and 70 years old in good health. V usage is TRBV6-2 or TRBV6-3 and J usage is TRBJ2-7; tentative D call: TRBD2 (5 bases). The sample consisted of blood. The CDR3 region has the DNA TGTGCCAGCAGTCTGGCCGGGAAACACTACGAGCAGTACTTC. It translates to CASSLAGKHYEQYF.